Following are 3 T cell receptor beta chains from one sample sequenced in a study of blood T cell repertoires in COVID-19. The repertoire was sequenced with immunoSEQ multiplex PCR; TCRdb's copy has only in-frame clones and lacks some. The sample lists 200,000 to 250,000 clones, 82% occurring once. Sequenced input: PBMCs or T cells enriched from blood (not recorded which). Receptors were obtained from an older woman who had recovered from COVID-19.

The CDR3 sequence is CASLYNNEQFF. CDR3 nucleotides: TGTGCCAGTTTGTATAACAATGAGCAGTTCTTC. The genes are TRBV19 and TRBJ2-1; D remains unclear. Germline V CDR1 and CDR2: LNHDA, SQIVND (reference sequence). This CDR3 has 11 amino acids. Deletions cut 8 bases from V and 5 bases from J, with 7 bases between. The variable domain in full, with the rest retrieved from reference TRBV19 and TRBJ2-1, is DGGITQSPKYLFRKEGQNVTLSCEQNLNHDAMYWYRQDPGQGLRLIYYSQIVNDFQKGDIAEGYSVSREKKESFPLTVTSAQKNPTAFYLCASLYNNEQFFGPGTRLTVL.

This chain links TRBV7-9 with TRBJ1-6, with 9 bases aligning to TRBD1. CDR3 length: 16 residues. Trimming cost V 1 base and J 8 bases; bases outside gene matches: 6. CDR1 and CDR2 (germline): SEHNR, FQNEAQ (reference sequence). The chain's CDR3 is CASSLDSGQGYSPLHF. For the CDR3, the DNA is TGTGCCAGCAGCTTAGATTCGGGACAGGGTTATTCACCCCTCCACTTT.

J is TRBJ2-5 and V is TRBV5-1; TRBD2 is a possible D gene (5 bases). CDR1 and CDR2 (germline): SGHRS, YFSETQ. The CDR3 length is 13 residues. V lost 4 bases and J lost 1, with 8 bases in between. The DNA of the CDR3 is TGCGCCAGCAGCGGACTTCTCCAAGAGACCCAGTACTTC. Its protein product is CASSGLLQETQYF.